The rows below give T cell receptor beta chains drawn from one sample of a study of cytomegalovirus exposure and HLA in healthy donors. Using immunoSEQ multiplex PCR, the repertoire was profiled, and TCRdb retains in-frame clones only, with some absent. The data show some 110,000 clones, around 75% seen once. The sample consisted of PBMCs. These receptor sequences come from a man in his forties or fifties in good health and CMV-seronegative. Both conserved end residues are part of each CDR3. D genes are given only for firm matches. The size field is filled for only some rows; it gives once, few, many or a size class.

clone size | D gene | J gene | V gene | CDR3 protein | CDR3 DNA
- | - | TRBJ2-4 | TRBV15 | CATSGPTLAGQNIQYF | TGTGCCACCAGCGGACCTACACTAGCAGGACAAAACATTCAGTACTTC
- | - | TRBJ1-5 | TRBV2 | CASSVRGRDQPQHF | TGTGCCAGCAGTGTCAGGGGTAGGGATCAGCCCCAGCATTTT
- | - | TRBJ2-1 | TRBV7-9 | CASGGGGDNEQFF | TGTGCCAGCGGGGGTGGCGGGGACAATGAGCAGTTCTTC
- | - | TRBJ2-1 | TRBV2 | CASNSDLTYNEQFF | TGTGCCAGCAACTCGGACTTGACCTACAATGAGCAGTTCTTC
once | TRBD1 | TRBJ1-1 | TRBV5-6 | CASSSDRGLGYTEAFF | TGTGCCAGCAGCTCGGACAGGGGGCTAGGATACACTGAAGCTTTCTTT
- | TRBD1 | TRBJ2-7 | TRBV15 | CATSRRDRVYEQYF | TGTGCCACCAGCAGAAGGGACAGGGTCTACGAGCAGTACTTC
- | - | TRBJ2-3 | TRBV12-5 | CASGLVVIRDGVTDTQYF | TGTGCTAGTGGTTTGGTAGTTATCCGAGACGGAGTCACAGATACGCAGTATTTT
- | - | TRBJ1-5 | TRBV18 | CASSPRRGEEQPQHF | TGTGCCAGCTCACCACGGAGGGGTGAAGAACAGCCCCAGCATTTT
few | TRBD1 | TRBJ1-6 | TRBV6-5 | CASSSTGSGSPLHF | TGTGCCAGCAGTTCGACAGGGTCGGGTTCACCCCTCCACTTT
few | - | TRBJ1-1 | TRBV29-1 | CSVVSGGRAFF | TGCAGCGTTGTTTCGGGGGGCCGCGCTTTCTTT
few | - | TRBJ1-6 | TRBV7-9 | CASSLDTYNSPLHF | TGTGCCAGCAGCCTAGACACCTATAATTCACCCCTCCACTTT
- | - | TRBJ1-2 | TRBV5-5 | CASSLGVSGENGYTF | TGTGCCAGCAGCTTGGGGGTCTCAGGCGAGAATGGCTACACCTTC
- | TRBD2 | TRBJ2-5 | TRBV7-9 | CSSSLNRASGGRETQYF | TGTTCCAGCAGCTTAAACAGGGCTAGCGGGGGCCGGGAGACCCAGTACTTC
- | TRBD2 | TRBJ2-3 | TRBV5-1 | CASSPGGGRTDTQYF | TGCGCCAGCAGCCCAGGCGGGGGGAGAACAGATACGCAGTATTTT
- | - | TRBJ2-3 | TRBV6-5 | CASSYSLRGTDTQYF | TGTGCCAGCAGTTACTCGTTACGCGGTACAGATACGCAGTATTTT
- | TRBD2 | TRBJ2-7 | TRBV5-1 | CASSSSGGSYEQYF | TGCGCCAGCAGCTCAAGCGGGGGCAGCTACGAGCAGTACTTC
- | TRBD2 | TRBJ2-3 | TRBV6-1 | CASSEARGGGTQYF | TGTGCCAGCAGTGAGGCGCGGGGGGGCGGTACGCAGTATTTT
- | TRBD1 | TRBJ1-4 | TRBV18 | CASSSDRGFNEKLFF | TGTGCCAGCTCATCGGACAGGGGGTTCAATGAAAAACTGTTTTTT
- | TRBD2 | TRBJ2-3 | TRBV7-2 | CASSYLAGGQGDTQYF | TGTGCCAGCAGCTACCTAGCGGGGGGGCAGGGAGATACGCAGTATTTT
- | - | TRBJ2-2 | TRBV2 | CASNSLANTGELFF | TGTGCCAGCAACTCTCTCGCGAACACCGGGGAGCTGTTTTTT
- | TRBD2 | TRBJ2-3 | TRBV4-1 | CASSQLAGGTDTQYF | TGCGCCAGCAGCCAGCTAGCGGGAGGCACAGATACGCAGTATTTT
few | - | TRBJ1-5 | TRBV7-8 | CASSTTRAGESNQPQHF | TGTGCCAGCAGCACCACGCGGGCAGGGGAGAGCAATCAGCCCCAGCATTTT
- | - | TRBJ1-6 | TRBV7-3 | CASSLGPNSPLHF | TGTGCCAGCAGCTTGGGGCCTAATTCACCCCTCCACTTT
- | - | TRBJ1-1 | TRBV12-5 | CASGSSTQGSKITEAFF | TGTGCTAGTGGTTCGTCAACACAGGGTTCAAAGATCACTGAAGCTTTCTTT
- | - | TRBJ2-1 | TRBV2 | CASKQGSNEQFF | TGTGCCAGCAAACAGGGTTCCAATGAGCAGTTCTTC
- | - | TRBJ2-1 | TRBV6-4 | CASSDKYGGSYNEQFF | TGTGCCAGCAGTGACAAATATGGCGGCTCCTACAATGAGCAGTTCTTC
few | TRBD1 | TRBJ1-1 | TRBV7-2 | CASSIKTGYTEAFF | TGTGCCAGCAGCATAAAGACAGGGTACACTGAAGCTTTCTTT
- | TRBD1 | TRBJ2-4 | TRBV6-1 | CASRKRTGGKNIQYF | TGTGCCAGCAGGAAACGGACAGGGGGCAAAAACATTCAGTACTTC
few | - | TRBJ1-2 | TRBV6-6 | CASSYGGTGGYTF | TGTGCCAGCAGTTACGGGGGGACGGGAGGCTACACCTTC
- | TRBD1 | TRBJ2-5 | TRBV4-1 | CASSLAGTEQETQYF | TGCGCCAGCAGCCTAGCCGGGACAGAACAAGAGACCCAGTACTTC
- | - | TRBJ2-5 | TRBV25-1 | CASSDQGLQGETQYF | TGTGCCAGCAGTGATCAGGGACTTCAGGGAGAGACCCAGTACTTC
- | TRBD1 | TRBJ2-7 | TRBV4-1 | CASSHETGTGSDEQYF | TGCGCCAGCAGCCATGAAACCGGGACAGGGAGCGACGAGCAGTACTTC
- | - | TRBJ2-3 | TRBV4-2 | CASSQDSGRDTQYF | TGTGCCAGCAGCCAAGATAGTGGGAGGGATACGCAGTATTTT
- | TRBD1 | TRBJ1-1 | TRBV2 | CASLLSRGVNTEAFF | TGTGCCAGCCTCCTTTCCAGGGGGGTGAACACTGAAGCTTTCTTT
- | - | TRBJ1-1 | TRBV2 | CASSLYTEAFF | TGTGCCAGCAGTCTTTACACTGAAGCTTTCTTT
- | - | TRBJ2-5 | TRBV14 | CASSQGVETQYF | TGTGCCAGCAGCCAAGGAGTAGAGACCCAGTACTTC
- | - | TRBJ1-1 | TRBV7-6 | CASSLDPNTEAFF | TGTGCCAGCAGTCTAGACCCTAACACTGAAGCTTTCTTT
- | - | TRBJ2-7 | TRBV15 | CATSREEGVGAEQYF | TGTGCCACCAGCAGAGAAGAGGGGGTGGGGGCCGAGCAGTACTTC
once | TRBD1 | TRBJ2-3 | TRBV15 | CATSSKPRDRATDTQYF | TGTGCCACCAGCAGTAAGCCCCGGGACAGGGCTACAGATACGCAGTATTTT
- | TRBD2 | TRBJ2-3 | TRBV18 | CASSPSGTSSTQYF | TGTGCCAGCTCACCGTCCGGGACTAGTAGCACGCAGTATTTT
- | - | TRBJ1-1 | TRBV6-5 | CASSKTGTPNTEAFF | TGTGCCAGCAGTAAAACCGGGACACCGAACACTGAAGCTTTCTTT
once | - | TRBJ2-3 | TRBV7-3 | CASSLDPGTDTQYF | TGTGCCAGCAGCTTAGACCCAGGAACAGATACGCAGTATTTT
- | TRBD1 | TRBJ2-2 | TRBV19 | CASSIGRGFTGELFF | TGTGCCAGTAGTATAGGCAGGGGGTTCACCGGGGAGCTGTTTTTT
- | TRBD1 | TRBJ1-5 | TRBV6-1 | CASSGMTGASNQPQHF | TGTGCCAGCAGTGGGATGACAGGGGCCAGCAATCAGCCCCAGCATTTT
- | TRBD1 | TRBJ1-2 | TRBV7-9 | CASSLTGGGYGYTF | TGTGCCAGCAGCCTAACAGGGGGAGGCTATGGCTACACCTTC
- | - | TRBJ2-5 | TRBV27 | CASSLRTIQETQYF | TGTGCCAGCAGCCTCAGGACTATCCAAGAGACCCAGTACTTC
- | - | TRBJ2-5 | TRBV5-4 | CASNFGGHRETQYF | TGTGCCAGCAATTTCGGGGGGCATCGGGAGACCCAGTACTTC
- | TRBD1 | TRBJ2-7 | TRBV6-6 | CASLPRTGDYEQYF | TGTGCCAGTCTCCCTCGTACAGGGGACTACGAGCAGTACTTC
- | TRBD1 | TRBJ2-7 | TRBV6-5 | CASSYAGQGSYEQYF | TGTGCCAGCAGTTACGCGGGACAGGGTTCCTACGAGCAGTACTTC
- | - | TRBJ1-1 | TRBV7-9 | CASSLSGVNTEAFF | TGTGCCAGCAGCTTATCCGGGGTGAACACTGAAGCTTTCTTT
- | TRBD1 | TRBJ1-5 | TRBV4-1 | CASSQTGTGLVGQPQHF | TGCGCCAGCAGCCAAACCGGGACAGGTTTGGTTGGTCAGCCCCAGCATTTT
- | TRBD1 | TRBJ2-7 | TRBV5-4 | CASSNQGEYEQYF | TGTGCCAGCAGCAACCAGGGGGAATACGAGCAGTACTTC
- | - | TRBJ1-3 | TRBV5-1 | CASSLGGTSSGNTIYF | TGCGCCAGCAGCTTGGGAGGGACAAGCTCTGGAAACACCATATATTTT
few | TRBD1 | TRBJ1-2 | TRBV5-4 | CASRFGTESYGYTF | TGTGCCAGCAGGTTCGGGACAGAATCCTATGGCTACACCTTC